This is a list of T cell receptor beta chains from one sample in a study of cytotoxic CD8 clonotypes in ibrutinib-treated CLL. The data were produced by immunoSEQ multiplex PCR, yet TCRdb's version contains in-frame clones alone and is incomplete. The table lists more than 85,000 clones, approximately 82% of them singletons. The sample consisted of PBMCs, taken after 12 months of ibrutinib treatment. The origin of the receptors is a human donor with chronic lymphocytic leukemia. The CDR3 runs from the conserved cysteine through the conserved F or W. A D gene is named only where the DNA matches it firmly. Clone size is not always given. Where it is, it says once, few, many or a class for expanded clones.

TRBV6-5	-	TRBJ2-7	TRBD1	CATWDRPYEQYF	TGTGCCACCTGGGACAGACCCTACGAGCAGTACTTC
TRBV6-6	-	TRBJ1-5	-	CATPGVGNSNQPQHF	TGTGCCACCCCAGGAGTAGGGAATAGCAATCAGCCCCAGCATTTT
TRBV5-1	-	TRBJ1-2	-	CASSLEDYYGYTF	TGCGCCAGCAGCTTGGAAGACTACTATGGCTACACCTTC
TRBV7-3	-	TRBJ1-1	-	CASSLLAGVNTEAFF	TGTGCCAGCAGCTTACTCGCAGGGGTGAACACTGAAGCTTTCTTT
TRBV9	-	TRBJ2-6	-	CASSVVKVAGANVLTF	TGTGCCAGCAGCGTAGTTAAGGTGGCTGGGGCCAACGTCCTGACTTTC
TRBV9	-	TRBJ2-2	TRBD2	CASSVDRFSGGPRGELFF	TGTGCCAGCAGCGTAGATCGGTTTAGCGGGGGCCCCAGGGGGGAGCTGTTTTTT
TRBV6-5	-	TRBJ2-7	TRBD1	CASRTGDHEQYF	TGTGCCAGCAGAACAGGGGACCACGAGCAGTACTTC
TRBV30	-	TRBJ1-5	TRBD1	CAWSVLRGGTGGDQPQHF	TGTGCCTGGAGCGTACTGAGAGGTGGGACAGGGGGCGATCAGCCCCAGCATTTT
TRBV7-3	-	TRBJ2-3	TRBD2	CASSSGTSSDTQYF	TGTGCCAGCAGCTCCGGGACTAGCTCAGATACGCAGTATTTT
TRBV7-2	-	TRBJ2-1	TRBD2	CASSQDSGPKFF	TGCGCCAGCAGCCAAGATAGCGGGCCAAAGTTCTTC
TRBV28	-	TRBJ2-1	-	CASSFGGFLGEQFF	TGTGCCAGCAGTTTTGGCGGTTTTCTGGGTGAGCAGTTCTTC
TRBV27	-	TRBJ2-3	-	CASRPNSADTQYF	TGTGCCAGCAGGCCCAACTCAGCGGATACGCAGTATTTT
TRBV5-5	-	TRBJ1-6	TRBD1	CASSGGTANSPLHF	TGTGCCAGCAGCGGAGGGACAGCTAATTCACCCCTCCACTTT
TRBV30	-	TRBJ1-6	-	CAWSTEYGYNSPLHF	TGTGCCTGGAGTACTGAGTACGGATATAATTCACCCCTCCACTTT
TRBV6-1	-	TRBJ2-6	-	CAITRRGSGANVLTF	TGTGCCATCACCAGACGAGGGTCCGGGGCCAACGTCCTGACTTTC
TRBV9	once	TRBJ2-7	-	CASSVDYHTYEQYF	TGTGCCAGCAGCGTAGACTACCACACCTACGAGCAGTACTTC
TRBV4-2	few	TRBJ1-5	TRBD1	CARSQGQGSTKRWDSNQPQHF	TGTGCCAGAAGCCAAGGACAGGGGAGCACCAAACGGTGGGATAGCAATCAGCCCCAGCATTTT
TRBV21-1	few	TRBJ2-5	-	CASSKRGEHQETQYF	TGTGCCAGCAGCAAAAGGGGGGAACACCAAGAGACCCAGTACTTC
TRBV6-1	-	TRBJ1-2	TRBD1	CASSELIGTVFTNYGYTF	TGTGCCAGCAGTGAACTCATCGGGACAGTTTTTACTAACTATGGCTACACCTTC
TRBV6-5	few	TRBJ2-5	TRBD2	CASSYLGLAVTQYF	TGTGCCAGCAGTTACTTAGGACTAGCGGTAACCCAGTACTTC
TRBV19	-	TRBJ2-3	TRBD2	CASSPREGMGTDTQYF	TGTGCCAGTAGTCCAAGGGAGGGGATGGGCACAGATACGCAGTATTTT
TRBV9	-	TRBJ2-5	-	CASSAVRETQYF	TGTGCCAGCAGCGCCGTTCGGGAGACCCAGTACTTC
TRBV7-9	-	TRBJ1-1	-	CASSSGGAGNTEAFF	TGTGCCAGCAGCTCCGGGGGGGCTGGAAACACTGAAGCTTTCTTT
TRBV30	once	TRBJ2-1	-	CAWRNQGGRQFF	TGTGCCTGGCGAAACCAGGGGGGTCGGCAGTTCTTC
TRBV4-2	-	TRBJ1-4	-	CASSQGTATNEKLFF	TGTGCCAGCAGCCAAGGAACAGCAACTAATGAAAAACTGTTTTTT
TRBV5-8	-	TRBJ1-5	TRBD1	CASSSDRGAWIQPQHF	TGTGCCAGCAGCTCGGACAGGGGGGCGTGGATTCAGCCCCAGCATTTT
TRBV10-3	-	TRBJ2-6	-	CAISVTGTDSSGANVLTF	TGTGCCATCAGTGTGACCGGGACCGATAGCTCTGGGGCCAACGTCCTGACTTTC
TRBV7-3	-	TRBJ1-2	-	CASSFSPSEGYTF	TGTGCCAGCAGCTTTTCCCCGTCGGAGGGCTACACCTTC
TRBV6-1	few	TRBJ1-5	-	CASSESPPQHF	TGTGCCAGCAGTGAATCGCCTCCCCAGCATTTT
TRBV6-5	-	TRBJ2-5	TRBD1	CASSWDSQETQYF	TGTGCCAGCAGTTGGGACAGCCAAGAGACCCAGTACTTC
TRBV6-1	once	TRBJ2-5	-	CASSDHSPGLVMETQYF	TGTGCCAGCAGTGATCATAGTCCCGGGCTAGTCATGGAGACCCAGTACTTC
TRBV9	-	TRBJ2-7	-	CASSVVGGAHHEQYF	TGTGCCAGCAGCGTAGTTGGCGGGGCCCACCACGAGCAGTACTTC
TRBV27	many	TRBJ2-1	-	CASSFGDEQFF	TGTGCCAGCAGTTTTGGGGATGAGCAGTTCTTC
TRBV5-8	-	TRBJ1-2	-	CASSQGYYGYTF	TGTGCCAGCAGCCAGGGATACTATGGCTACACCTTC
TRBV5-4	-	TRBJ2-4	-	CASSLAGGADIQYF	TGTGCCAGCAGCTTGGCGGGGGGCGCGGACATTCAGTACTTC
TRBV2	-	TRBJ2-7	TRBD2	CASRSGGGSSYEQYF	TGTGCCAGCAGATCTGGCGGGGGGAGCTCCTACGAGCAGTACTTC
TRBV27	once	TRBJ2-5	-	CASITGIQETQYF	TGTGCCAGCATAACAGGGATACAAGAGACCCAGTACTTC
TRBV5-4	once	TRBJ2-7	-	CASSPGGAGGPRHAF	TGTGCCAGCAGCCCAGGGGGTGCGGGGGGACCACGGCATGCCTTC
TRBV7-2	-	TRBJ2-5	TRBD2	CASSRHGGGQETQYF	TGTGCCAGCAGCCGCCACGGGGGGGGCCAAGAGACCCAGTACTTC
TRBV30	-	TRBJ1-5	TRBD1	CAWGQVNQPQHF	TGTGCCTGGGGACAGGTCAATCAGCCCCAGCATTTT
TRBV5-5	-	TRBJ1-1	-	CASSQLWNTEAFF	TGTGCCAGCAGTCAGTTGTGGAACACTGAAGCTTTCTTT
TRBV28	-	TRBJ2-7	-	CASSLAAISYEQYF	TGTGCCAGCAGTTTGGCAGCTATCTCCTACGAGCAGTACTTC
TRBV5-1	-	TRBJ2-5	TRBD2	CASSPLAGGPETQYF	TGCGCCAGCAGCCCACTAGCGGGGGGGCCGGAGACCCAGTACTTC
TRBV7-9	few	TRBJ1-2	TRBD1	CASSSLDRESYGYTF	TGTGCCAGCAGCTCACTGGACAGGGAGAGCTATGGCTACACCTTC
TRBV28	-	TRBJ1-2	-	CASSPSGARDYGYTF	TGTGCCAGCAGTCCGAGTGGTGCCCGGGATTATGGCTACACCTTC
TRBV18	-	TRBJ1-1	-	CASSPQGENTEAFF	TGTGCCAGCTCACCCCAGGGCGAGAACACTGAAGCTTTCTTT
TRBV6-4	-	TRBJ1-3	TRBD1	CASGAQGGQVPLSGNTIYF	TGTGCCAGCGGAGCCCAGGGGGGGCAAGTACCTTTATCTGGAAACACCATATATTTT
TRBV5-1	-	TRBJ2-7	-	CASSPQGNGYEQYF	TGCGCCAGCAGCCCACAGGGAAATGGGTACGAGCAGTACTTC
TRBV7-9	-	TRBJ1-1	TRBD1	CASSTTDRGDTEAFF	TGTGCCAGCAGCACCACGGACAGGGGGGACACTGAAGCTTTCTTT
TRBV6-4	-	TRBJ2-1	TRBD2	CASSVAGTSDYNEQFF	TGTGCCAGCAGCGTAGCCGGGACTAGTGACTACAATGAGCAGTTCTTC
TRBV4-1	-	TRBJ1-6	-	CASSQVGQGPLNSPLHF	TGCGCCAGCAGCCAAGTAGGGCAGGGGCCCCTGAATTCACCCCTCCACTTT
TRBV11-2	many	TRBJ1-1	-	CASSFHSGSTVEAFF	TGTGCCAGCAGCTTCCATAGCGGCTCGACGGTTGAAGCTTTCTTT
TRBV5-6	-	TRBJ1-1	-	CASSREATEAFF	TGTGCCAGCAGCAGAGAGGCCACTGAAGCTTTCTTT
TRBV7-3	-	TRBJ2-2	-	CASSLTVSANTGELFF	TGTGCCAGCAGCTTAACGGTCAGCGCGAACACCGGGGAGCTGTTTTTT